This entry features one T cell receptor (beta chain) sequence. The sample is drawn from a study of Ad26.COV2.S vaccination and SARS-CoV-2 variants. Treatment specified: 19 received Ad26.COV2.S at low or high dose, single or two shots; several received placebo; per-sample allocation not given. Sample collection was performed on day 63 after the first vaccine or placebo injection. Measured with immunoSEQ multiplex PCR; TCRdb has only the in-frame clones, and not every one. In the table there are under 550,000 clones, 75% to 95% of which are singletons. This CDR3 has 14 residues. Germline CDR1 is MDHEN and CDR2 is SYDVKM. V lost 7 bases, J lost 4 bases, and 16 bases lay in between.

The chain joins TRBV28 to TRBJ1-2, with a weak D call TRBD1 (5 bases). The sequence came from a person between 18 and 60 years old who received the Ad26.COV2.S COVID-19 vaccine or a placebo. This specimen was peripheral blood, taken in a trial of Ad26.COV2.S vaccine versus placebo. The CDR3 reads CASTPARGRYGYTF. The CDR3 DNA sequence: TGTGCCAGCACCCCTGCCCGGGGCCGCTATGGCTACACCTTC.